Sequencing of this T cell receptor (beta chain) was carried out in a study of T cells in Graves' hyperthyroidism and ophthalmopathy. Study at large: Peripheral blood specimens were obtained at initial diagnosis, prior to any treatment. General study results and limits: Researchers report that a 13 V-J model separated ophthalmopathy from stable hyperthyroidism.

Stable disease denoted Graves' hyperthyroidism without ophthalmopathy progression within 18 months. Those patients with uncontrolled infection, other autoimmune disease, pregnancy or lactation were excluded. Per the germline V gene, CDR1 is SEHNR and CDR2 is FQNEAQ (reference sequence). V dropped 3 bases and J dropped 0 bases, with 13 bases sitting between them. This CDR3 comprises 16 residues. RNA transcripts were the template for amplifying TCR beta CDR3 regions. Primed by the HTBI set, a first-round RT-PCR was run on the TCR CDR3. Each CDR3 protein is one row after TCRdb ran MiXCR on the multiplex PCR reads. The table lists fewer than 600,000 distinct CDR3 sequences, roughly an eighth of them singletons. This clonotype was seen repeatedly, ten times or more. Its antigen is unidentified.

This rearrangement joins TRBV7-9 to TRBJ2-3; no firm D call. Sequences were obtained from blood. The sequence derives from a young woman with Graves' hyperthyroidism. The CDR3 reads CASSFLGLQSTDTQYF. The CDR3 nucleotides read TGTGCCAGCAGCTTCCTCGGCCTCCAAAGCACAGATACGCAGTATTTT.